This TCR beta chain was found in a study of shared clonotypes between healthy human individuals. Study results and limitations: The study sampled only blood, and tissue repertoires likely differ.

Comment on this clone: Its target is not known.

V lost 7 bases, J lost 4 bases, and 4 bases stayed unmatched. Germline V gene lookup returns CDR1 ENHRY and CDR2 SYGVKD. The CDR3 sequence is 15 residues long. The team ran DNA from unsorted PBMCs on ten immunoSEQ deep assay plates for sequencing. Original data processing: ImmunoSEQ sequences covered only the junction and lacked quality scores; filtering therefore differed. The method was immunoSEQ multiplex PCR; TCRdb's version includes in-frame clones alone and lacks a portion of them. For V, J and clone size, that table is used; D and trimming come from the DNA. The sample lists fewer than 700,000 clones, around 78% occurring once. The donors were all Caucasian adults (living in Nashville, Tennessee).

The sequence came from a woman between 40 and 50 years old in good health. Some clones in this sample may be carry-over from other donors' samples. The chain uses TRBV10-3 and TRBJ2-1, with 13 bases aligning to TRBD2. The sample consisted of PBMCs. CDR3 nucleotide sequence: TGTGCCATCAACACGGGACTAGCGGGATACAATGAGCAGTTCTTC. It encodes CAINTGLAGYNEQFF.